Reported below is one TCR beta chain. This sample was included in a study of blood T cell repertoires in COVID-19. TCRdb's copy holds only in-frame clones and misses some; the assay was immunoSEQ multiplex PCR. The sample has 250,000 to 300,000 clones; just over 90% are singletons. Deletions cut 10 bases from V and 2 bases from J, with 15 bases between. CDR3 length: 13 amino acids. Germline CDR1 and CDR2: SNHLY and FYNNEI. The chain combines TRBV2 with TRBJ2-7; a weak D match, TRBD1 (6 bases). The receptor comes from a woman aged 40 to 55 with acute COVID-19. What was sequenced was PBMCs or T cells enriched from blood (not recorded which). The CDR3 coding sequence is TGTGCCAACAAACGGGACAACGCCTACGAGCAGTACTTC. It translates to CANKRDNAYEQYF.